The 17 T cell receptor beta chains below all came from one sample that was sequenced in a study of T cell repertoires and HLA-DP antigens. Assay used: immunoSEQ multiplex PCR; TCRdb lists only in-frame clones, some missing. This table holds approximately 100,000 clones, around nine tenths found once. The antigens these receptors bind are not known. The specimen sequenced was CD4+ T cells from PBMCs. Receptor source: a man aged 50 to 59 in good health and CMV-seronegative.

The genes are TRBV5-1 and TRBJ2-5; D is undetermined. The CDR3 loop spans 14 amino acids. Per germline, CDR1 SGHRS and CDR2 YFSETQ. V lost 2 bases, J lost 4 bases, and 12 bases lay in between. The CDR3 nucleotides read TGCGCCAGCAGCTTAAATCATCGCGGAGAGACCCAGTACTTC. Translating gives CASSLNHRGETQYF.

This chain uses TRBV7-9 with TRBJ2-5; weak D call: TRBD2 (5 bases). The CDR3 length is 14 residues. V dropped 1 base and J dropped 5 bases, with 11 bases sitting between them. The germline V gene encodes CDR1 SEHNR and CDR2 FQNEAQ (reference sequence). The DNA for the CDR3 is TGTGCCAGCAGCTTAGACGGCGGCGGGGAGACCCAGTACTTC. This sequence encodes CASSLDGGGETQYF.

The CDR3 loop is CASSLASQGNTEAFF. DNA of the CDR3: TGTGCCAGCAGCTTAGCGTCGCAGGGGAACACTGAAGCTTTCTTT. The chain carries TRBV7-2 and TRBJ1-1; a possible D gene is TRBD1 (5 bases). The CDR3 covers 15 residues. Deletions cut 0 bases from V and 1 base from J, with 9 bases between. Germline V CDR1 and CDR2: SGHTA, FQGNSA.

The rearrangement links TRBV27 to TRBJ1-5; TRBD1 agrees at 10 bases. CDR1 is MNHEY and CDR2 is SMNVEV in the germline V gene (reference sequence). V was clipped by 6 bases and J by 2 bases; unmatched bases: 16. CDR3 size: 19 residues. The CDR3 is CASSTRSPGQGIGNQPQHF. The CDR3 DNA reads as TGTGCCAGCAGCACCAGGTCTCCGGGACAGGGGATCGGCAATCAGCCCCAGCATTTT.

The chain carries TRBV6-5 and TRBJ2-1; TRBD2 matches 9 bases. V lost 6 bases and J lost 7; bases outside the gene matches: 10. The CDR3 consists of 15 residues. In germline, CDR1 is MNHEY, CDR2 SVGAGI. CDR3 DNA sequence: TGTGCCAGCAGCCGGGGGCTAGCGGGACAGAATGAGCAGTTCTTC. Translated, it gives CASSRGLAGQNEQFF.

CDR3 amino acids: CASREGQGGQPQHF. The CDR3 bases are TGTGCCAGCAGAGAAGGACAGGGGGGTCAGCCCCAGCATTTT. J is TRBJ1-5 and V is TRBV28, with 10 bases that match TRBD1. Germline assignment: CDR1 MDHEN and CDR2 SYDVKM. V trimming: 6 bases; J trimming: 6 bases; junction bases outside the gene matches: 5. There are 14 residues in the CDR3.

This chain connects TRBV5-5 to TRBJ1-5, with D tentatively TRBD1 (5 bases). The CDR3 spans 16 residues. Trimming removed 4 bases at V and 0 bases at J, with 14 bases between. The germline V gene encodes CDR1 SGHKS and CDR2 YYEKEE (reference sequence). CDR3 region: CASSPGTPNSNQPQHF. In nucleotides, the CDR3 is TGTGCCAGCAGCCCCGGGACCCCAAATAGCAATCAGCCCCAGCATTTT. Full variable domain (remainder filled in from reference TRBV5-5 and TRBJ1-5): DAGVTQSPTHLIKTRGQQVTLRCSPISGHKSVSWYQQVLGQGPQFIFQYYEKEERGRGNFPDRFSARQFPNYSSELNVNALLLGDSALYLCASSPGTPNSNQPQHFGDGTRLSIL.

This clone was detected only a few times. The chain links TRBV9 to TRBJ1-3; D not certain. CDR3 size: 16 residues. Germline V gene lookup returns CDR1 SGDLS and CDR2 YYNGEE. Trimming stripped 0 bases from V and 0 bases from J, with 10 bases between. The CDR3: CASSVGFIYSGNTIYF. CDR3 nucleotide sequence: TGTGCCAGCAGCGTAGGATTCATATACTCTGGAAACACCATATATTTT. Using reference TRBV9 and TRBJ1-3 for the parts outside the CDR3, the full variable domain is DSGVTQTPKHLITATGQRVTLRCSPRSGDLSVYWYQQSLDQGLQFLIQYYNGEERAKGNILERFSAQQFPDLHSELNLSSLELGDSALYFCASSVGFIYSGNTIYFGEGSWLTVV.

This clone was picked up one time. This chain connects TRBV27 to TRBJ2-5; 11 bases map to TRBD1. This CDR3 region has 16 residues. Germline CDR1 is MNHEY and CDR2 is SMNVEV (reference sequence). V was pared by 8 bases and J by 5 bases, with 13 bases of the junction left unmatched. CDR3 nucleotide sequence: TGTGCCAGCCACACTAAAGGGACAGGGGGAGATGAGACCCAGTACTTC. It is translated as CASHTKGTGGDETQYF.

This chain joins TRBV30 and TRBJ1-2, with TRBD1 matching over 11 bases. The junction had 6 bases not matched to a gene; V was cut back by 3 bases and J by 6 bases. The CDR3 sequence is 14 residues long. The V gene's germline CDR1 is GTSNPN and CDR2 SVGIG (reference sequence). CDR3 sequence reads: CAWRRTGGINGYTF. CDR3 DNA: TGTGCCTGGAGACGGACAGGGGGCATAAATGGCTACACCTTC.

The CDR3 region has the DNA TGCGCCAGCAGAAGACAGGAAAGCACCGGGGAGCTGTTTTTT. Its translation is CASRRQESTGELFF. The chain joins TRBV4-3 to TRBJ2-2; maybe TRBD1 (6 bases). Germline values: CDR1 LGHNA, CDR2 YSLEER. The V gene lost 6 bases and the J gene lost 4 bases, with 12 bases spanning the gap. CDR3 size: 14 residues.

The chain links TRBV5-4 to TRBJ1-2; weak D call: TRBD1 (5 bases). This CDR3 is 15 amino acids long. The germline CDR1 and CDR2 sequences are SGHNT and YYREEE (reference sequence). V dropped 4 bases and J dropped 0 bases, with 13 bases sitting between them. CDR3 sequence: CASSMSGGANYGYTF. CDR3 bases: TGTGCCAGCAGCATGTCTGGGGGAGCTAACTATGGCTACACCTTC.

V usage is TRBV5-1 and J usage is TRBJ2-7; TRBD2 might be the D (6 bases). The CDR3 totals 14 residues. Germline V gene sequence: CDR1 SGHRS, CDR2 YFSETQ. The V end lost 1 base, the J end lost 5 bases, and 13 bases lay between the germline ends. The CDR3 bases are TGCGCCAGCAGCTTGCGGGGGTTGGGCAACGAGCAGTACTTC. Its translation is CASSLRGLGNEQYF.

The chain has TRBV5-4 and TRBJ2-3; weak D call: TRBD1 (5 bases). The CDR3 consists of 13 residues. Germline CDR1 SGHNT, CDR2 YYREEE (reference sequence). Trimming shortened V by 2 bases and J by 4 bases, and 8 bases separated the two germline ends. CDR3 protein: CASSLKGSDTQYF. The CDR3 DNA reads TGTGCCAGCAGCTTAAAGGGGTCAGATACGCAGTATTTT.

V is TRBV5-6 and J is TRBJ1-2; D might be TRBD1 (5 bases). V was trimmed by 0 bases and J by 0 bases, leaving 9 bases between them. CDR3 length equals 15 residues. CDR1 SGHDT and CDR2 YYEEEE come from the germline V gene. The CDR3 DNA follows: TGTGCCAGCAGCTTGGGGGGCAGCCCTAACTATGGCTACACCTTC. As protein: CASSLGGSPNYGYTF.

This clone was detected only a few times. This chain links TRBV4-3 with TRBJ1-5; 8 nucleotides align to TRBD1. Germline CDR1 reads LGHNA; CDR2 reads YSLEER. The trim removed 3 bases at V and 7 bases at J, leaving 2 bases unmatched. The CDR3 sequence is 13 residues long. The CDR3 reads CASSHGQGQPQHF. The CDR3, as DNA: TGCGCCAGCAGCCATGGACAGGGACAGCCCCAGCATTTT.

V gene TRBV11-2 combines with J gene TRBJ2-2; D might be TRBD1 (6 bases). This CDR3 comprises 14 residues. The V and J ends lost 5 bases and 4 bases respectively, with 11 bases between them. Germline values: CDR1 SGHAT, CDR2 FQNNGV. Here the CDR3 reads CASSPPRGTGELFF. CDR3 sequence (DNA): TGTGCCAGCAGCCCCCCCAGGGGCACCGGGGAGCTGTTTTTT.